This record covers a single T cell receptor beta chain. CDR3 regions of TCR beta were amplified from RNA transcripts. Amplification began with first-round RT-PCR using HTBI primers, then second-round multiplex PCR was performed. TCRdb reprocessed the multiplex PCR reads via MiXCR and lists one record per CDR3 protein. This sample yields about 700,000 distinct CDR3 sequences, of which just over 40% are seen a single time; roughly 3.5% belongs to the top ten. The sample belongs to a study of Graves' ophthalmopathy and Graves' hyperthyroidism. Germline loops: CDR1 SGHVS, CDR2 FNYEAQ. Trimming removed 5 bases at V and 5 bases at J, with 24 bases between. The CDR3 spans 17 residues.

The receptor's source is an adult man with Graves' ophthalmopathy. The chain is built from TRBV7-6 and TRBJ2-5; D may be TRBD1 (6 bases). Sequenced: peripheral blood. This CDR3 reads CASSPSGTKGVGETQYF. The DNA of the CDR3 is TGTGCCAGCAGCCCGTCCGGAACGAAGGGGGTGGGCGAGACCCAGTACTTC.